These 18 T cell receptor beta chains originate from one sample sequenced in a study of T cells after yellow fever vaccination. TCRdb itself ran the 5' RACE reads through MiXCR, one entry per CDR3 protein. The repertoire holds 100,000 to 150,000 distinct CDR3 sequences, with roughly 8.2% as singletons. The sequencing here drew on CD8+ T cells sorted from PBMCs, taken on the day of the yellow fever booster vaccination. The origin of the receptors is a man in his late teens or twenties who received the YFV17D yellow fever vaccine.

V is TRBV27 and J is TRBJ2-7, with D unclear. This CDR3 spans 13 amino acids. V shed 4 bases and J shed 3 bases, with 10 bases lying between them. Germline V gene data show CDR1 as MNHEY and CDR2 as SMNVEV (reference sequence). The CDR3 sequence is CASSSLENYEQYF. The CDR3 region has the DNA TGTGCCAGCAGTTCGCTGGAGAACTACGAGCAGTACTTC.

In its sample, this clonotype was seen many times. The chain has TRBV29-1 and TRBJ2-5, with a possible D match to TRBD2 (6 bases). Trimming left V 2 bases short and J 0 bases short, with 10 bases between. The CDR3 runs to 14 residues. Germline V CDR1 and CDR2: SQVTM, ANQGSEA. CDR3 sequence reads: CSVERRGDQETQYF. CDR3 nucleotides: TGCAGCGTTGAACGGAGGGGAGACCAAGAGACCCAGTACTTC.

This clonotype has more than one count but fewer than ten. The chain uses TRBV20-1 and TRBJ2-3; TRBD2 matches 8 bases. The CDR3 extends over 16 amino acids. Germline CDR1 DFQATT, CDR2 SNEGSKA (reference sequence). Losses at the gene ends were 5 bases for V and 2 bases for J; bases not matched to a gene: 12. CDR3 sequence reads: CSALPGAGGTTDTQYF. The CDR3 DNA is TGCAGTGCTCTCCCGGGGGCGGGGGGAACCACAGATACGCAGTATTTT.

This clonotype was found a few times. J is TRBJ2-3 and V is TRBV7-9, with D hard to call. CDR1 and CDR2 (germline): SEHNR, FQNEAQ (reference sequence). V lost 0 bases, J lost 10 bases, and 11 bases lay in between. The CDR3 length is 13 residues. CDR3 in amino acids: CASSLARPESQYF. DNA of the CDR3: TGTGCCAGCAGCTTAGCGCGCCCAGAATCGCAGTATTTT.

Only a few counts were recorded for this clonotype. The rearrangement joins TRBV4-2 to TRBJ1-4; possible D gene TRBD1, 5 bases. CDR3 length equals 15 residues. The V end lost 4 bases, the J end lost 6 bases, and 15 bases lay between the germline ends. In germline, CDR1 is LGHNA, CDR2 YNFKEQ. The CDR3 DNA is TGTGCCAGCAGCCTCCCCGGGACTGGAGATGAAAAACTGTTTTTT. It translates to CASSLPGTGDEKLFF.

The table lists this clonotype with a few counts. This chain links TRBV29-1 with TRBJ2-5; TRBD2 matches 10 bases. Per the germline V gene, CDR1 is SQVTM and CDR2 is ANQGSEA. The length of the CDR3 is 16 residues. With 7 bases clipped from V and 2 bases from J, the junction kept 13 bases outside the gene matches. The CDR3 loop reads CSADRGSGGQQETQYF. In nucleotides, the CDR3 is TGCAGCGCCGACAGGGGTAGCGGGGGGCAACAAGAGACCCAGTACTTC.

This clonotype was observed a few times. V gene TRBV29-1 combines with J gene TRBJ1-1; D is ambiguous. The CDR3 contains 8 residues. Germline CDR1 is SQVTM and CDR2 is ANQGSEA. With 7 bases removed from V and 6 bases from J, the gap between germline ends came to 3 bases. CDR3 protein: CSAPEAFF. The CDR3 nucleotides read TGCAGCGCACCTGAAGCTTTCTTT.

V usage is TRBV29-1 and J usage is TRBJ2-5; D is possibly TRBD1 or TRBD2 (5 bases each). Germline loops: CDR1 SQVTM, CDR2 ANQGSEA. Trimming removed 4 bases at V and 3 bases at J, with 18 bases between. This CDR3 contains 15 residues. The CDR3 nucleotides read TGCAGCGTTGCCGGGGTAGGGCAGGGAAAAGAGACCCAGTACTTC. This gives the protein CSVAGVGQGKETQYF.

The chain links TRBV6-6 to TRBJ2-7; 8 positions match TRBD2. The CDR3 is 19 residues long. Germline lookup yields CDR1 MNHNY and CDR2 SVGAGI (reference sequence). V lost 2 bases and J lost 6; bases outside the gene matches: 21. CDR3 coding DNA: TGTGCCAGCAGTTACGTCTCAGCGGCTAGCGGGCTGAAGGGGAGCGAGCAGTACGTC. Its translation: CASSYVSAASGLKGSEQYV.

This clonotype was seen at least ten times. The rearrangement uses TRBV7-2 and TRBJ2-7; 10 bases match TRBD2. Germline lookup yields CDR1 SGHTA and CDR2 FQGNSA. The CDR3 has 16 amino acids. The J segment lost 1 base and the V segment lost 1 base, leaving 4 bases of the junction unmatched. This chain's CDR3 is CASSLGVAGGSYEQYF. The CDR3 coding sequence is TGTGCCAGCAGCTTAGGGGTAGCGGGGGGTTCCTACGAGCAGTACTTC.

This clonotype has just a few counts. The rearrangement joins TRBV14 to TRBJ2-1; a possible D gene is TRBD2 (5 bases). Germline CDR1 is SGHDN and CDR2 is FVKESK. The CDR3 is 15 amino acids. The V end was cut by 0 bases, the J end by 1 base, with 7 bases between. CDR3 sequence (DNA): TGTGCCAGCAGCCAAGACCCGGGGTCCTACAATGAGCAGTTCTTC. Translation: CASSQDPGSYNEQFF.

This clonotype showed up just a few times. The chain links TRBV20-1 to TRBJ2-1; D remains unclear. This CDR3 comprises 13 residues. Germline V CDR1 and CDR2: DFQATT, SNEGSKA (reference sequence). The V end lost 1 base, the J end lost 10 bases, and 14 bases lay between the germline ends. This CDR3 is CSARAADRGEQFF. The CDR3 region has the DNA TGCAGTGCTAGAGCCGCTGACCGAGGCGAGCAGTTCTTC.

The V call is TRBV15, the J call TRBJ2-5; D gene unclear. The CDR3 runs to 12 residues. The germline gives CDR1 LNHNV, CDR2 YYDKDF (reference sequence). The V end lost 6 bases, the J end lost 5 bases, and 10 bases lay between the germline ends. CDR3 residues: CATRDQMETQYF. In DNA form, the CDR3 reads TGTGCCACCAGGGACCAAATGGAGACCCAGTACTTC. Supplemented by reference TRBV15 and TRBJ2-5, the full variable domain reads DAMVIQNPRYQVTQFGKPVTLSCSQTLNHNVMYWYQQKSSQAPKLLFHYYDKDFNNEADTPDNFQSRRPNTSFCFLDIRSPGLGDTAMYLCATRDQMETQYFGPGTRLLVL.

The table lists this clonotype with a few counts. This sequence joins TRBV6-5 and TRBJ2-3, with 11 bases matching TRBD2. The CDR3 covers 22 residues. From germline, CDR1 is MNHEY and CDR2 SVGAGI. Trimming took 2 bases from V and 8 from J; bases not matched to a gene: 27. The CDR3 loop is CASSYPANPGTSGPGEGTTQYF. The CDR3 DNA sequence: TGTGCCAGCAGTTACCCTGCGAATCCGGGGACTAGCGGCCCAGGCGAGGGAACTACGCAGTATTTT.

This chain links TRBV15 with TRBJ2-3; TRBD2 matches at 7 bases. With V trimmed by 3 bases and J by 1 base, 16 bases remained unmatched. This CDR3 is 19 amino acids long. Germline lookup yields CDR1 LNHNV and CDR2 YYDKDF (reference sequence). CDR3 nucleotides: TGTGCCACCAGCAGTCCCCCCGGTCGGGGGGTGGTGGGCACAGATACGCAGTATTTT. Amino acids: CATSSPPGRGVVGTDTQYF. The full variable domain, its missing parts supplied by reference TRBV15 and TRBJ2-3, is DAMVIQNPRYQVTQFGKPVTLSCSQTLNHNVMYWYQQKSSQAPKLLFHYYDKDFNNEADTPDNFQSRRPNTSFCFLDIRSPGLGDTAMYLCATSSPPGRGVVGTDTQYFGPGTRLTVL.

The rearrangement joins TRBV27 to TRBJ2-7; D is unclear. V shed 7 bases and J shed 2 bases, with 12 bases lying between them. The germline V gene encodes CDR1 MNHEY and CDR2 SMNVEV (reference sequence). CDR3 length: 13 amino acids. The chain's CDR3 is CASIETGTYEQYF. CDR3 sequence (DNA): TGTGCCAGCATTGAGACTGGAACCTACGAGCAGTACTTC.

The chain's CDR3 is CASSDSRGVSTGELFF. The CDR3 DNA is TGTGCCAGCAGTGACTCGAGGGGGGTCTCCACCGGGGAGCTGTTTTTT. This sequence joins TRBV6-4 and TRBJ2-2; D may correspond to TRBD1 or TRBD2 (6 bases each). Germline assignment: CDR1 MRHNA and CDR2 SNTAGT. The CDR3 is 16 amino acids. V dropped 0 bases and J dropped 4 bases, with 12 bases sitting between them.

This clonotype was detected a few times. The chain recombines TRBV9 with TRBJ2-1; 8 bases are shared with TRBD2. The V segment lost 3 bases and the J segment 9 bases; nucleotides outside the gene matches: 14. The CDR3 contains 16 residues. Germline V gives CDR1 SGDLS, CDR2 YYNGEE. CDR3 coding DNA: TGTGCCAGCAGCGCTAAGTATAGCGGGGAGTTTGGTGAGCAGTTCTTC. This sequence encodes CASSAKYSGEFGEQFF.